One and the same sample provided the 3 T cell receptor beta chains below, sequenced in a study of shared clonotypes between healthy human individuals. Only in-frame clones appear in the TCRdb table, and some are missing; sequencing was by immunoSEQ multiplex PCR. The profile shows about half a million clones, over 70% of them singletons. The sequencing sample was made of PBMCs. These receptors originate from a woman in her 40s in good health. Some clones in this sample may be carry-over from other donors' samples.

The rearrangement links TRBV30 to TRBJ2-5; D is ambiguous. The CDR3 extends over 15 amino acids. The germline gives CDR1 GTSNPN, CDR2 SVGIG (reference sequence). V shed 1 base and J shed 1 base, with 13 bases lying between them. The CDR3 is CAWSATLEIQETQYF. In nucleotides, the CDR3 is TGTGCCTGGAGTGCTACATTAGAGATCCAAGAGACCCAGTACTTC. The variable domain in full, with the rest retrieved from reference TRBV30 and TRBJ2-5, is SQTIHQWPATLVQPVGSPLSLECTVEGTSNPNLYWYRQAAGRGLQLLFYSVGIGQISSEVPQNLSASRPQDRQFILSSKKLLLSDSGFYLCAWSATLEIQETQYFGPGTRLLVL.

The chain has TRBV9 and TRBJ2-1; 8 nucleotides line up with TRBD2. With V trimmed by 2 bases and J by 4 bases, 8 bases remained unmatched. Germline-derived CDR1 and CDR2 are SGDLS and YYNGEE. CDR3 length: 16 residues. The CDR3 DNA follows: TGTGCCAGCAGCGTGGCCGGGACTAGTTTTTACAATGAGCAGTTCTTC. Its translation: CASSVAGTSFYNEQFF.

The chain recombines TRBV5-1 with TRBJ2-7, with TRBD2 matching over 12 bases. The ends lost 0 bases at V and 7 bases at J; junction bases unmatched: 5. The CDR3 runs 15 residues. Germline V gene data show CDR1 as SGHRS and CDR2 as YFSETQ. This CDR3 reads CASSLGLAGGPEQYF. In nucleotides, the CDR3 is TGCGCCAGCAGCTTGGGGCTAGCGGGAGGGCCTGAGCAGTACTTC.